Sequencing of this TCR beta chain was carried out in a study of CD8 T cells in ankylosing spondylitis. There are many counts of this clonotype. TCRdb reanalysed the 5' RACE reads using MiXCR and keeps one entry per CDR3 protein. The table shows 40,000 or so distinct CDR3 sequences, with roughly 2.6% occurring only once. The CDR3 runs 13 residues. V was trimmed by 3 bases and J by 7 bases, leaving 14 bases between them. Germline CDR1 reads SGDLS; CDR2 reads YYNGEE. Sequenced sample: blood, either unsorted or a sorted T cell fraction (not recorded which). The rearrangement links TRBV9 to TRBJ2-7; D gene unclear. The sequence was collected from a male donor with ankylosing spondylitis or in good health (not recorded which). This CDR3 is CASSATLSSEQYF. The DNA of the CDR3 is TGTGCCAGCAGCGCGACCTTGAGTAGTGAGCAGTACTTC.